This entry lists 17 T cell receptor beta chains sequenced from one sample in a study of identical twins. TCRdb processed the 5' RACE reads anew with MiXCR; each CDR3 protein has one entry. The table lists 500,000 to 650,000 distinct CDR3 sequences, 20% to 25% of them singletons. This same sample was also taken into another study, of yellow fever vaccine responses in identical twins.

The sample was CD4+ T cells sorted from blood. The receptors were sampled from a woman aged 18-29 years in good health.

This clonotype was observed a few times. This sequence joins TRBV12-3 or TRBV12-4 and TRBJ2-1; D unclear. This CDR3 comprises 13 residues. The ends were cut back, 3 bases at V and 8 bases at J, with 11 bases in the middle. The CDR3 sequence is CASSLDTIDEQFF. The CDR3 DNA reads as TGTGCCAGCAGTTTGGATACGATCGATGAGCAGTTCTTC.

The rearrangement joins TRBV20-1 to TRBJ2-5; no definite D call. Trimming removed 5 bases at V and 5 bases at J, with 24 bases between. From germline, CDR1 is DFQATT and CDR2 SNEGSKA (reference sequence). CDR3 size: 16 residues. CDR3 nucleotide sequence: TGCAGTGCTTACAATACTCTAGGGTATTCGGATGAGACCCAGTACTTC. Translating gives CSAYNTLGYSDETQYF.

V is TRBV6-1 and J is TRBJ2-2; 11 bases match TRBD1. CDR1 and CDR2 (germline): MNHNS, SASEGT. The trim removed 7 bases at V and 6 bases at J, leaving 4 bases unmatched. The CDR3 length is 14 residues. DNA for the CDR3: TGTGCCAGCAACCTGGGACAGGGGGCCGGGGAGCTGTTTTTT. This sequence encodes CASNLGQGAGELFF.

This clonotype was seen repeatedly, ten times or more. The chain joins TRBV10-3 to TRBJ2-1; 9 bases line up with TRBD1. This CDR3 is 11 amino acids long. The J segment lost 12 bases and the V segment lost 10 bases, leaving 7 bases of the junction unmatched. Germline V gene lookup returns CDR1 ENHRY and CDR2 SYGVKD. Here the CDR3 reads CATQGATWQFF. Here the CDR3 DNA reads TGTGCCACACAGGGGGCCACTTGGCAGTTCTTC.

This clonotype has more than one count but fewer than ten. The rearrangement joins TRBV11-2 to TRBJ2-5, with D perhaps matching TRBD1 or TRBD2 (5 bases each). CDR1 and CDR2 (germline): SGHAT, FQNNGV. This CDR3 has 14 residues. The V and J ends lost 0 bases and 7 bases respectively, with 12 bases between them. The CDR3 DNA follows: TGTGCCAGCAGCTTAGAGGGGGTGGTTCCGACCCAGTACTTC. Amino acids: CASSLEGVVPTQYF.

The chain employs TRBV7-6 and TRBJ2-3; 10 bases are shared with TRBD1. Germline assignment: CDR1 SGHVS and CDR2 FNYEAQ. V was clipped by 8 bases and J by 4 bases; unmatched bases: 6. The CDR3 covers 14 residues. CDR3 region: CASQVGQGSDTQYF. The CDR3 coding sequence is TGTGCCAGCCAGGTGGGACAGGGGTCAGATACGCAGTATTTT.

DNA of the CDR3: TGTGCCAGCAGCCCACAGGGGGAGCCCCAGCATTTT. Translating it yields CASSPQGEPQHF. The V and J genes are TRBV7-9 and TRBJ1-5, with 8 positions matching TRBD1. Germline values: CDR1 SEHNR, CDR2 FQNEAQ (reference sequence). Trimming removed 5 bases from V and 8 bases from J; junction bases left unmatched: 2. CDR3 length equals 12 residues.

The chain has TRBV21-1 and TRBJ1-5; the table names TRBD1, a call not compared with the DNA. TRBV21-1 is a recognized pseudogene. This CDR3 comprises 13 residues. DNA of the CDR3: TGTGCCAGCAGCGACGGGGCTGGGGGGCCCCAGCATTTT. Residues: CASSDGAGGPQHF.

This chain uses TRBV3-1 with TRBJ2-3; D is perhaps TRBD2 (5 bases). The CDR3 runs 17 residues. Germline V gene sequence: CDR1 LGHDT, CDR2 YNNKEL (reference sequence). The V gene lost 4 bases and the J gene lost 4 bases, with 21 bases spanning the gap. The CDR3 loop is CASSPAGKVGRPDTQYF. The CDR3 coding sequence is TGTGCCAGCAGCCCTGCGGGTAAGGTCGGGCGTCCAGATACGCAGTATTTT.

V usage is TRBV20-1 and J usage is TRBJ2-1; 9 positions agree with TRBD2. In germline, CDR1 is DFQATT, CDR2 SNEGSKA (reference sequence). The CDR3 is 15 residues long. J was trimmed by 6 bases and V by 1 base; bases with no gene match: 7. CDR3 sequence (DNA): TGCAGTGCTAGAGGTTATAGCGGGAGAGGCAATGAGCAGTTCTTC. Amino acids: CSARGYSGRGNEQFF.

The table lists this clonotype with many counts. The CDR3 coding sequence is TGTGCCAGCAGTCCAGGGAATTCACCCCTCCACTTT. Residues: CASSPGNSPLHF. The chain carries TRBV18 and TRBJ1-6; possible D gene TRBD1, 5 bases. V dropped 8 bases and J dropped 7 bases, with 9 bases sitting between them. The germline gives CDR1 KGHSH, CDR2 LQKENI. The CDR3 runs to 12 residues.

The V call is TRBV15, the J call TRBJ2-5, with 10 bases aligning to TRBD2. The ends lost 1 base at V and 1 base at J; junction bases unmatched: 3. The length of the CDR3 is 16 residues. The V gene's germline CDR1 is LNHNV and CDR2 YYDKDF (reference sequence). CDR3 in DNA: TGTGCCACCAGCAGAGTTACTAGCGGGGTCCAAGAGACCCAGTACTTC. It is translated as CATSRVTSGVQETQYF.

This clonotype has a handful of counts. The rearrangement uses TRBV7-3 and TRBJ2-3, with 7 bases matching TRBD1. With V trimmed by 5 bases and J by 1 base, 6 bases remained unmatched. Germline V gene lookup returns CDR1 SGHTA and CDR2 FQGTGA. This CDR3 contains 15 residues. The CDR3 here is CASSPTGKGTDTQYF. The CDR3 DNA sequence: TGTGCCAGCAGCCCGACAGGGAAAGGCACAGATACGCAGTATTTT.

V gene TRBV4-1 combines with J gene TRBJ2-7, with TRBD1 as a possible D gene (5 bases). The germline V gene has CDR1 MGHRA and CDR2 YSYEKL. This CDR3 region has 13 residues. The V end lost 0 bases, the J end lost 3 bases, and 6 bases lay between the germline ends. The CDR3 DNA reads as TGCGCCAGCAGCCAAGAAAGGGGCTACGAGCAGTACGTC. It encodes CASSQERGYEQYV.

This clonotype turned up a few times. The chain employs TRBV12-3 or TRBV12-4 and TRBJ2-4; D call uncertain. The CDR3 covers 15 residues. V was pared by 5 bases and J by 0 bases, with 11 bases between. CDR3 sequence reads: CASSRAPLAKNIQYF. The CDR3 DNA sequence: TGTGCCAGCAGTCGAGCGCCACTAGCCAAAAACATTCAGTACTTC.

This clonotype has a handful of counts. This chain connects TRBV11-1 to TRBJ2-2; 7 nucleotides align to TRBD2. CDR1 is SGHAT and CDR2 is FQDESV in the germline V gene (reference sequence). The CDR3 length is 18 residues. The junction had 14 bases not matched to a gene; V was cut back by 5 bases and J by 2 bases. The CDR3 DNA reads TGTGCCAGCAGCCGACTCCCCCAAACGGGAGGAAACACCGGGGAGCTGTTTTTT. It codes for CASSRLPQTGGNTGELFF.

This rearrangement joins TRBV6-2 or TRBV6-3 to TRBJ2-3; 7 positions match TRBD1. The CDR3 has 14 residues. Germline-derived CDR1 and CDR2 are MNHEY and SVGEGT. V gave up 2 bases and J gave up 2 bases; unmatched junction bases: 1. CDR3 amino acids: CASSYDRDTDTQYF. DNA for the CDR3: TGTGCCAGCAGTTACGACAGGGACACAGATACGCAGTATTTT.